This T cell receptor (beta chain) was documented in a study of blood T cell repertoires in COVID-19. Background on the study: COVID-19 samples collected from the United States, Italy and Spain covered acute and convalescent phases. T cells, B-cell-depleted T cells, or PBMCs provided the cDNA or gDNA that served as material.

Per germline, CDR1 GTSNPN and CDR2 SVGIG (reference sequence). The J segment lost 5 bases and the V segment lost 2 bases, leaving 10 bases of the junction unmatched. The CDR3 sequence is 15 residues long. In the source study's methods: The authors estimated nucleated cell counts from reference gene primer amplification. Generated by immunoSEQ multiplex PCR, the TCRdb table keeps only in-frame clones and is missing some. V, J and clone size derive from that table, while D and trimming were established from the DNA sequence. The sample lists some 89,000 clones; roughly 89% were seen once. This receptor was obtained from a man aged 50-60 years with acute or convalescent COVID-19. The rearrangement joins TRBV30 to TRBJ2-5; 8 bases are a match to TRBD2. Sequences were obtained from peripheral blood. CDR3: CAWSSGGTLGETQYF. The DNA for the CDR3 is TGTGCCTGGAGTAGCGGGGGAACCCTAGGGGAGACCCAGTACTTC.